The T cell receptor beta chain under discussion was sequenced for a study of cytomegalovirus exposure and HLA in healthy donors. The study's findings and limits: One variant, a missense change in DCLRE1C, was linked in a later analysis to TCR beta V- and J-gene trimming.

Unrecorded immune exposure was likely among donors, who were nominally healthy when sampled. Primers: 60 Vbeta forward and 13 Jbeta reverse. TCRdb's copy holds only in-frame clones and misses some; the assay was immunoSEQ multiplex PCR. The sample comprises more than 90,000 clones, over 55% of which are singletons, and about 6.3% rests with the top ten. The CDR3 covers 13 residues. Germline V lookup: CDR1 LNHDA, CDR2 SQIVND (reference sequence). V was clipped by 5 bases and J by 4 bases, with 9 bases between them. Concerning this clone: Its antigen is not identified.

The chain recombines TRBV19 with TRBJ2-1, with no clear D. The origin of this receptor is a boy aged 10-17 years in good health and CMV-seropositive. The source material was PBMCs. For the CDR3, the DNA is TGTGCCAGTAGTGCGAGTTTATACAATGAGCAGTTCTTC. Amino acid sequence: CASSASLYNEQFF. The entire variable domain, with the rest obtained from reference TRBV19 and TRBJ2-1, is as follows: DGGITQSPKYLFRKEGQNVTLSCEQNLNHDAMYWYRQDPGQGLRLIYYSQIVNDFQKGDIAEGYSVSREKKESFPLTVTSAQKNPTAFYLCASSASLYNEQFFGPGTRLTVL.